Listed here is a single T cell receptor beta chain. Its target is not known. The junction differs from germline at one of its ends, possibly a read error. These data are taken from a study of T cells in Graves' hyperthyroidism and ophthalmopathy. The CDR3 covers 14 residues. From germline, CDR1 is SGHRS and CDR2 YFSETQ. Study outcomes and limitations: Ophthalmopathy and stable hyperthyroidism were separated by a 13 V-J model.

Stable hyperthyroidism: no ophthalmopathy progression over 18 months of follow-up. The PBMCs were taken from roughly 9.3 ml of fresh peripheral blood. Researchers amplified the TCR beta CDR3 regions from RNA transcripts. Researchers ran a first-round RT-PCR on the TCR CDR3 using the HTBI primer set. TCRdb fed the multiplex PCR reads into MiXCR, producing one record per CDR3 protein. The repertoire holds over 200,000 distinct CDR3 sequences, with roughly 18% as singletons. The sample taken for sequencing was blood. The chain joins TRBV5-1 to TRBJ2-7; 11 positions match TRBD1. This TCR was sampled from a man aged 40-49 years with Graves' hyperthyroidism. CDR3 amino acids: CASTPGTGGRKQYF. The CDR3 coding sequence is TGTGCCAGCACCCCCGGGACAGGGGGTCGCAAGCAGTACTTC.